Listed below are T cell receptor beta chains from one sample, sequenced in a study of cytomegalovirus exposure and HLA in healthy donors. The data were produced by immunoSEQ multiplex PCR, yet TCRdb's version contains in-frame clones alone and is incomplete. The sample consists of 150,000 to 200,000 clones, over 70% of them appearing once. The specimen was PBMCs. The receptor source for this set is a male donor in good health and CMV-seronegative. Each CDR3 is given with its conserved first and last residue. Each record gives: clone size, D gene, J gene, V gene, CDR3 protein, CDR3 DNA. D genes are given only for firm matches. Where a row states a size, it is once, few, many or the class of an expanded clone; other rows omit it.

NA NA TRBJ2-1 TRBV2 CASSVEIHNEQFF TGTGCCAGCAGTGTAGAGATCCACAATGAGCAGTTCTTC
NA NA TRBJ1-1 TRBV6-1 CASTRQTENTEAFF TGTGCCAGCACCCGACAAACAGAGAACACTGAAGCTTTCTTT
NA NA TRBJ2-5 TRBV18 CASSPQPLGETQYF TGTGCCAGCTCACCACAACCCCTCGGGGAGACCCAGTACTTC
NA NA TRBJ1-1 TRBV29-1 CSVARGSTEAFF TGCAGCGTTGCCAGAGGGAGCACTGAAGCTTTCTTT
once NA TRBJ2-5 TRBV5-4 CASSSWEGVGETQYF TGTGCCAGCAGCTCGTGGGAAGGGGTGGGAGAGACCCAGTACTTC
NA NA TRBJ1-1 TRBV4-1 CASSQEAGNTEAFF TGCGCCAGCAGCCAAGAAGCGGGGAACACTGAAGCTTTCTTT
NA NA TRBJ1-5 TRBV29-1 CSVKASGNQPQHF TGCAGCGTCAAGGCGTCAGGTAATCAGCCCCAGCATTTT
NA NA TRBJ2-3 TRBV6-5 CASSYQEGTDTQYF TGTGCCAGCAGTTACCAGGAAGGCACAGATACGCAGTATTTT
NA NA TRBJ1-1 TRBV7-2 CASSLGTMNTEAFF TGTGCCAGCAGCCTTGGGACAATGAACACTGAAGCTTTCTTT
NA NA TRBJ2-1 TRBV4-1 CASSQGILGGGLNEQFF TGCGCCAGCAGCCAAGGGATCTTAGGGGGGGGGTTGAATGAGCAGTTCTTC
NA NA TRBJ2-6 TRBV7-3 CASSLTPPGSGANVLTF TGTGCCAGCAGCTTAACGCCCCCAGGGTCTGGGGCCAACGTCCTGACTTTC
NA NA TRBJ2-5 TRBV19 CASSIRRDRRGETQYF TGTGCCAGTAGTATACGGCGGGACCGCCGAGGGGAGACCCAGTACTTC
NA NA TRBJ2-7 TRBV28 CASTGQTYEQYF TGTGCCAGCACCGGACAGACCTACGAGCAGTACTTC
NA NA TRBJ2-7 TRBV30 CAWSGLRYEQYF TGTGCCTGGTCCGGACTCCGCTACGAGCAGTACTTC
NA NA TRBJ2-1 TRBV27 CASTRGPTYNEQFF TGTGCCAGCACCCGCGGGCCAACCTACAATGAGCAGTTCTTC
NA NA TRBJ1-3 TRBV28 CASSFQRGTGNTIYF TGTGCCAGCAGTTTTCAGAGAGGTACTGGAAACACCATATATTTT
NA NA TRBJ2-1 TRBV28 CASITAGRISYNEQFF TGTGCCAGCATTACCGCGGGACGGATCTCCTACAATGAGCAGTTCTTC
NA TRBD2 TRBJ2-5 TRBV18 CASSPLAGGPGETQYF TGTGCCAGCTCACCCCTAGCGGGAGGGCCCGGGGAGACCCAGTACTTC
once TRBD2 TRBJ2-1 TRBV6-5 CASSYRGLAGDREQFF TGTGCCAGCAGTTACCGAGGACTAGCGGGAGATAGGGAGCAGTTCTTC
NA NA TRBJ2-7 TRBV29-1 CSVGRGYEQYF TGCAGCGTTGGAAGAGGCTACGAGCAGTACTTC
NA NA TRBJ2-2 TRBV7-9 CASSPNDRPNTGELFF TGTGCCAGCAGCCCGAACGACAGGCCGAACACCGGGGAGCTGTTTTTT
NA NA TRBJ2-2 TRBV30 CAWSWDSTGELFF TGTGCCTGGAGTTGGGACTCCACCGGGGAGCTGTTTTTT
NA NA TRBJ1-1 TRBV18 CASSPRQVRSTEAFF TGTGCCAGCTCACCACGACAGGTTAGGAGCACTGAAGCTTTCTTT
NA TRBD2 TRBJ2-7 TRBV7-9 CASSLGSGRPTYEQYF TGTGCCAGCAGCTTAGGTAGCGGGAGGCCAACCTACGAGCAGTACTTC
once NA TRBJ2-5 TRBV18 CASSPWGQQQETQYF TGTGCCAGCTCACCTTGGGGACAACAGCAAGAGACCCAGTACTTC
few NA TRBJ1-2 TRBV28 CASINPLLGSYTF TGTGCCAGCATTAACCCACTCCTAGGTAGCTACACCTTC
once TRBD2 TRBJ2-1 TRBV27 CASSPSTSGNNEQFF TGTGCCAGCAGTCCCTCGACTAGCGGGAACAATGAGCAGTTCTTC
NA NA TRBJ2-5 TRBV19 CASSSRDSLKTQYF TGTGCCAGTAGTTCCCGGGACTCTCTAAAGACCCAGTACTTC
NA NA TRBJ2-3 TRBV5-4 CASSLRGLLGADTQYF TGTGCCAGCAGCTTAAGGGGTCTGTTAGGAGCAGATACGCAGTATTTT
NA TRBD1 TRBJ2-5 TRBV2 CASLRGQQETQYF TGTGCCAGCCTTAGGGGACAGCAAGAGACCCAGTACTTC
NA TRBD1 TRBJ2-3 TRBV15 CATSPQGASPTDTQYF TGTGCCACCAGCCCACAGGGGGCCAGCCCCACAGATACGCAGTATTTT
NA NA TRBJ1-1 TRBV2 CASSDRQGGTEAFF TGTGCCAGCAGTGATCGCCAGGGAGGTACTGAAGCTTTCTTT
NA TRBD1 TRBJ2-2 TRBV28 CASSFSLGTEYTGELFF TGTGCCAGCAGTTTTTCATTGGGGACAGAGTACACCGGGGAGCTGTTTTTT
NA NA TRBJ1-1 TRBV28 CASSFRPGGVTEAFF TGTGCCAGCAGTTTTCGGCCTGGAGGCGTTACTGAAGCTTTCTTT
NA TRBD1 TRBJ2-7 TRBV13 CASRRGQGYSYEQYF TGTGCCAGCAGACGTGGACAGGGGTATTCCTACGAGCAGTACTTC
NA NA TRBJ2-2 TRBV7-8 CASSERAGGELFF TGTGCCAGCAGCGAGAGGGCCGGGGGGGAGCTGTTTTTT
NA NA TRBJ1-5 TRBV6-5 CASSIQSYQPQHF TGTGCCAGCAGTATACAGTCTTATCAGCCCCAGCATTTT
NA NA TRBJ2-1 TRBV28 CASSPQGWVRNEQFF TGTGCCAGCAGTCCTCAGGGTTGGGTTCGGAATGAGCAGTTCTTC
NA NA TRBJ2-5 TRBV28 CASSLARRRETQYF TGTGCCAGCAGTTTGGCTAGGCGCCGGGAGACCCAGTACTTC
once NA TRBJ2-1 TRBV11-2 CASSSQGSNNEQFF TGTGCCAGCAGCTCCCAGGGCAGCAACAATGAGCAGTTCTTC
NA NA TRBJ1-5 TRBV27 CASSLLSSNQPQHF TGTGCCAGCAGTTTACTGTCCAGTAACCAGCCCCAGCATTTT
NA TRBD1 TRBJ1-4 TRBV10-3 CATNDRGREKLFF TGTGCCACTAATGACAGGGGAAGGGAAAAACTGTTTTTT
NA NA TRBJ2-1 TRBV21-1 CARRGQGLADNEQFF TGTGCCAGAAGAGGTCAGGGACTAGCGGACAATGAGCAGTTCTTC
NA TRBD1 TRBJ2-4 TRBV18 CASSLSGTGRNIQYF TGTGCCAGCTCACTATCCGGGACAGGGAGGAACATTCAGTACTTC
NA NA TRBJ1-5 TRBV28 CASSFGDRSGQPQHF TGTGCCAGCAGTTTTGGGGACCGAAGCGGGCAGCCCCAGCATTTT
NA TRBD2 TRBJ2-7 TRBV4-1 CASSLVIPGTSGSKGDEQYF TGCGCCAGCAGCCTTGTAATCCCCGGGACTAGCGGGAGCAAAGGGGACGAGCAGTACTTC
NA NA TRBJ1-4 TRBV18 CASSRSPDEKLFF TGTGCCAGCTCAAGGAGCCCGGATGAAAAACTGTTTTTT